This T cell receptor beta chain is from a study of regulatory T cells in long-lasting Graves disease. The overall study: Newly diagnosed Graves' patients took antithyroid drugs under 3 months.

Specified time point: newly diagnosed GD, antithyroid drugs for less than 3 months. With RNA extracted from PBMCs as input, the TCR library was made. Arm-PCR with iRepertoire HTBI primers amplified the CDR3 regions for these TCR beta libraries. Methods used by the authors: Identified segments across samples numbered approximately 62 TRBV and roughly 15 TRBJ. TCRdb reprocessed the multiplex PCR reads with MiXCR, giving one entry per CDR3 protein. V and J calls and clone size were set by TCRdb, not the authors. The repertoire holds approximately 480,000 distinct CDR3 sequences, 16% seen once, with 12% in the top ten. The germline gives CDR1 MDHEN, CDR2 SYDVKM. The ends were cut back, 5 bases at V and 1 base at J, with 12 bases in the middle. The CDR3 spans 14 residues. This clonotype was seen at least ten times. These data also featured in a second study, about T cells in Graves' hyperthyroidism and ophthalmopathy. This second report adds: Each diagnosis drew on symptoms, thyroxine, TRAb, thyroid ultrasound and orbital computed tomography findings.

The source is a middle-aged man with Graves disease. The starting material was peripheral blood mononuclear cells (PBMCs), obtained at new diagnosis, from a patient treated with antithyroid drugs. The chain is built from TRBV28 and TRBJ2-7, with D possibly TRBD1 on 6 matching bases. The CDR3 DNA follows: TGTGCCAGCAGTGGGGACACGACTTCCTACGAGCAGTACTTC. Its translation is CASSGDTTSYEQYF.